This passage covers 32 T cell receptor beta chains from one sample sequenced in a study of graft-versus-host responses after intestinal transplantation. Their cognate antigens are unknown. The method was immunoSEQ multiplex PCR; TCRdb's version includes in-frame clones alone and lacks a portion of them. The data show under 140,000 clones, just over 90% seen once. Sequenced here: unstimulated CD8+ T cells sorted from spleen or lymph node cells, sampled before intestinal transplant. The receptors shown here come from a human donor who received an intestinal transplant.

The chain couples TRBV13 to TRBJ2-1; 13 positions agree with TRBD2. With V trimmed by 4 bases and J by 9 bases, 12 bases remained unmatched. The CDR3 loop spans 17 amino acids. Germline V gene data show CDR1 as PRHDT and CDR2 as FYEKMQ (reference sequence). Written as DNA, the CDR3 is TGTGCCAGCAGCTCCTCGGGACTAGCGGGATATACAAGTGAGCAGTTCTTC. Protein sequence: CASSSSGLAGYTSEQFF.

The chain is built from TRBV6-5 and TRBJ2-3; D unresolved. Trimming left V 5 bases short and J 3 bases short, with 9 bases between. The germline V gene encodes CDR1 MNHEY and CDR2 SVGAGI. The CDR3 has 13 residues. CDR3 DNA: TGTGCCAGCAGTACGTATGGGACAGATACGCAGTATTTT. This sequence encodes CASSTYGTDTQYF.

The V call is TRBV27, the J call TRBJ2-5, with D unclear. The CDR3 extends over 13 amino acids. Germline V gives CDR1 MNHEY, CDR2 SMNVEV (reference sequence). V gave up 2 bases and J gave up 2 bases, with 6 bases separating them. The CDR3 reads CASSLNFQETQYF. As DNA, the CDR3 is TGTGCCAGCAGTTTAAACTTTCAAGAGACCCAGTACTTC.

This chain uses TRBV4-1 with TRBJ2-7, with TRBD1 matching 8 bases. V lost 3 bases and J lost 5; bases outside the gene matches: 12. CDR1 is MGHRA, CDR2 YSYEKL, per germline. This CDR3 contains 16 residues. The CDR3 sequence: CASSHLLGQGSHEQYF. CDR3 in DNA: TGCGCCAGCAGCCACCTTCTCGGACAGGGATCCCACGAGCAGTACTTC.

The chain joins TRBV6-5 to TRBJ1-1, with a weak D call TRBD1 (5 bases). From germline, CDR1 is MNHEY and CDR2 SVGAGI. Trimming removed 4 bases from V and 5 bases from J, with 11 bases in between. The CDR3 totals 13 residues. The CDR3 DNA reads as TGTGCCAGCAGTTTCGCGGGACGGACTGAAGCTTTCTTT. This translates into CASSFAGRTEAFF.

CDR3 DNA: TGCAGCGTCGCCGGGACAGGGGAGCAGTACTTC. Its translation: CSVAGTGEQYF. The J gene is TRBJ2-7, the V gene TRBV29-1; TRBD1 agrees at 9 bases. V shed 6 bases, J shed 7 bases, and the junction held 4 bases outside the gene matches. The CDR3 spans 11 residues. Germline CDR1 is SQVTM and CDR2 is ANQGSEA.

The chain uses TRBV13 and TRBJ2-6; perhaps TRBD2 as D (5 bases). V lost 0 bases and J 8 bases, leaving 14 bases between the germline ends. Germline V gives CDR1 PRHDT, CDR2 FYEKMQ (reference sequence). The CDR3 runs 16 residues. The CDR3 protein is CASSLGPGVGTNVLTF. The CDR3 DNA reads TGTGCCAGCAGCTTAGGCCCCGGGGTCGGGACCAACGTCCTGACTTTC. The complete variable domain, with remaining parts taken from reference TRBV13 and TRBJ2-6, reads AAGVIQSPRHLIKEKRETATLKCYPIPRHDTVYWYQQGPGQDPQFLISFYEKMQSDKGSIPDRFSAQQFSDYHSELNMSSLELGDSALYFCASSLGPGVGTNVLTFGAGSRLTVL.

This clone was detected a few times. This chain joins TRBV19 and TRBJ2-7; 9 positions agree with TRBD1. The CDR3 has 13 amino acids. Germline V CDR1 and CDR2: LNHDA, SQIVND (reference sequence). The trim removed 7 bases at V and 1 base at J, leaving 2 bases unmatched. In nucleotides, the CDR3 is TGTGCCAGTACCGGACAGGGGTCCTACGAGCAGTACTTC. Translating gives CASTGQGSYEQYF.

The chain is built from TRBV5-4 and TRBJ2-7, with D possibly TRBD1 on 5 matching bases. CDR3 length: 14 amino acids. CDR1 and CDR2 (germline): SGHNT, YYREEE (reference sequence). V lost 2 bases, J lost 0 bases, and 9 bases lay in between. CDR3 residues: CASSLWGLSYEQYF. The CDR3 nucleotides are TGTGCCAGCAGCTTATGGGGCCTCTCCTACGAGCAGTACTTC.

The chain combines TRBV6-5 with TRBJ2-3; 9 bases are a match to TRBD1. The junction had 7 bases not matched to a gene; V was cut back by 6 bases and J by 9 bases. CDR3 length: 13 amino acids. Looked up from germline, CDR1 is MNHEY and CDR2 is SVGAGI. The CDR3 reads CASSPQGAGTQYF. For the CDR3, the DNA is TGTGCCAGCAGCCCACAGGGGGCAGGCACGCAGTATTTT.

The count of this clone is one. This rearrangement joins TRBV4-2 to TRBJ2-3, with TRBD2 as a possible D gene (5 bases). This CDR3 comprises 15 residues. The germline V gene has CDR1 LGHNA and CDR2 YNFKEQ. Trimming removed 6 bases at V and 3 bases at J, with 16 bases between. For the CDR3, the DNA is TGTGCCAGCAGGCGTGGGAGCTTTTTAACAGATACGCAGTATTTT. It encodes CASRRGSFLTDTQYF.

This CDR3 is CASSPGTGGYEQYF. CDR3 sequence (DNA): TGTGCCAGCTCACCTGGGACAGGGGGCTACGAGCAGTACTTC. The chain carries TRBV18 and TRBJ2-7; 11 bases are a match to TRBD1. The V segment lost 3 bases and the J segment 3 bases; nucleotides outside the gene matches: 1. Germline V CDR1 and CDR2: KGHSH, LQKENI. CDR3 size: 14 residues.

The chain carries TRBV7-9 and TRBJ1-1; D is ambiguous. V lost 5 bases and J 7 bases, leaving 8 bases between the germline ends. Germline assignment: CDR1 SEHNR and CDR2 FQNEAQ (reference sequence). This CDR3 has 11 residues. CDR3 amino acids: CASSPQIEAFF. The CDR3, as DNA: TGTGCCAGCAGCCCTCAGATTGAAGCTTTCTTT. Full variable domain (remainder filled in from reference TRBV7-9 and TRBJ1-1): DTGVSQNPRHKITKRGQNVTFRCDPISEHNRLYWYRQTLGQGPEFLTYFQNEAQLEKSRLLSDRFSAERPKGSFSTLEIQRTEQGDSAMYLCASSPQIEAFFGQGTRLTVV.

The rearrangement joins TRBV9 to TRBJ2-5, with 11 nucleotides matching TRBD2. Germline V gene data show CDR1 as SGDLS and CDR2 as YYNGEE. The V and J ends lost 0 bases and 1 base, in that order; junction bases with no gene match: 8. The CDR3 totals 18 residues. The CDR3 coding sequence is TGTGCCAGCAGCGTAGCCACTAGCGGGAGTGGGTCCCAAGAGACCCAGTACTTC. As protein: CASSVATSGSGSQETQYF.

This chain links TRBV9 with TRBJ1-5, with D hard to call. V shed 7 bases and J shed 7 bases, with 18 bases lying between them. Germline CDR1 reads SGDLS; CDR2 reads YYNGEE. CDR3 size: 14 residues. CDR3 sequence: CASSPGRGGQPQHF. The CDR3 coding sequence is TGTGCCAGCTCCCCGGGTCGAGGAGGCCAGCCCCAGCATTTT. The full variable domain, with the rest looked up from reference TRBV9 and TRBJ1-5, is DSGVTQTPKHLITATGQRVTLRCSPRSGDLSVYWYQQSLDQGLQFLIQYYNGEERAKGNILERFSAQQFPDLHSELNLSSLELGDSALYFCASSPGRGGQPQHFGDGTRLSIL.

V and J are TRBV28 and TRBJ2-3; the match to TRBD1 covers 7 bases. Germline V gives CDR1 MDHEN, CDR2 SYDVKM. Germline trimming cut 1 base from V and 1 base from J; bases unmatched to any gene: 2. CDR3 length: 15 residues. CDR3 DNA: TGTGCCAGCAGTTTATACAGGGGCGGCACAGATACGCAGTATTTT. Amino acids: CASSLYRGGTDTQYF.

The gene calls are TRBV27 and TRBJ2-7, with 9 nucleotides matching TRBD1. The V gene's germline CDR1 is MNHEY and CDR2 SMNVEV (reference sequence). The CDR3 spans 18 residues. The J segment lost 6 bases and the V segment lost 6 bases, leaving 21 bases of the junction unmatched. DNA for the CDR3: TGTGCCAGCAGGTACCGGGACAGGGAAACTTTGAGACCAATCGAGCAGTACTTC. Translated, it gives CASRYRDRETLRPIEQYF.

CDR3 sequence: CASSLKAGTQYF. DNA for the CDR3: TGTGCCAGCAGTTTGAAGGCCGGGACGCAGTATTTT. This sequence joins TRBV27 and TRBJ2-3; D unresolved. The CDR3 is made up of 12 amino acids. Germline loops: CDR1 MNHEY, CDR2 SMNVEV (reference sequence). The V gene lost 3 bases and the J gene lost 9 bases, with 10 bases spanning the gap.

The chain combines TRBV6-5 with TRBJ2-3, with 7 bases aligning to TRBD1. Per germline, CDR1 MNHEY and CDR2 SVGAGI. The CDR3 extends over 15 amino acids. Trimming at V came to 2 bases and at J to 4 bases, leaving 6 bases not matched to a gene. The CDR3 loop reads CASSYARGLSDTQYF. The CDR3 coding sequence is TGTGCCAGCAGTTACGCCAGGGGGTTGTCAGATACGCAGTATTTT.

The CDR3 coding sequence is TGTGCCAGCTCACCCTCGGGACTAGCAGGTAATGAGCAGTTCTTC. Translation gives CASSPSGLAGNEQFF. J is TRBJ2-1 and V is TRBV18; 9 nucleotides line up with TRBD2. The V and J ends lost 3 bases and 7 bases, in that order; junction bases with no gene match: 7. CDR3 length equals 15 residues. CDR1 is KGHSH and CDR2 is LQKENI in the germline V gene.

This sequence joins TRBV7-9 and TRBJ1-2; no reliable D call. The CDR3 loop spans 12 amino acids. Trimming stripped 5 bases from V and 14 bases from J, with 18 bases between. CDR1 is SEHNR and CDR2 is FQNEAQ in the germline V gene (reference sequence). The CDR3 region has the DNA TGTGCCAGCAGCCAGGAGATTATGGCTGAGACCTTC. Translation gives CASSQEIMAETF.

This chain uses TRBV7-8 with TRBJ2-2; 14 bases align to TRBD2. The V gene's germline CDR1 is SGHVS and CDR2 FQNEAQ. This CDR3 contains 19 residues. Trimming at V came to 0 bases and at J to 5 bases, leaving 8 bases not matched to a gene. The CDR3: CASSLAQPGLAGATGELFF. In DNA form, the CDR3 reads TGTGCCAGCAGCTTAGCGCAGCCGGGACTAGCGGGAGCAACCGGGGAGCTGTTTTTT.

The chain has TRBV6-1 and TRBJ1-2; 8 bases align to TRBD1. CDR1 MNHNS and CDR2 SASEGT come from the germline V gene. V dropped 6 bases and J dropped 3; count of bases not matched to a gene: 6. The length of the CDR3 is 14 residues. The CDR3 DNA is TGTGCCAGCAGCAGGGGGCCGGAGGACTATGGCTACACCTTC. Translated: CASSRGPEDYGYTF.

The chain couples TRBV2 to TRBJ2-2, with no clear D. The V gene lost 6 bases and the J gene lost 0 bases, with 8 bases spanning the gap. The length of the CDR3 is 14 residues. In germline, CDR1 is SNHLY, CDR2 FYNNEI. CDR3 DNA: TGTGCCAGCAGAAAAAGCACGAACACCGGGGAGCTGTTTTTT. This encodes CASRKSTNTGELFF.

This clone has a single count. This chain links TRBV4-1 with TRBJ2-2, with D perhaps TRBD2 (6 bases). V lost 4 bases and J lost 6, with 15 bases in between. The germline gives CDR1 MGHRA, CDR2 YSYEKL. This CDR3 region has 15 residues. The CDR3 region is CASSPTNSGSGELFF. The CDR3 nucleotides are TGCGCCAGCAGCCCCACGAATAGCGGTTCCGGGGAGCTGTTTTTT.

The chain uses TRBV7-9 and TRBJ1-1; 7 positions match TRBD1. The CDR3 covers 16 residues. The ends lost 3 bases at V and 1 base at J; junction bases unmatched: 8. In germline, CDR1 is SEHNR, CDR2 FQNEAQ (reference sequence). The CDR3 is CASSLILQGGNTEAFF. The CDR3 DNA is TGTGCCAGCAGCTTGATCTTGCAGGGGGGGAACACTGAAGCTTTCTTT.

CDR3 protein: CASSLSDPGSYEQYF. CDR3 in DNA: TGTGCCAGCAGTTTATCGGACCCGGGCTCCTACGAGCAGTACTTC. The J gene is TRBJ2-7, the V gene TRBV27; D gene ambiguous. The CDR3 has 15 amino acids. Germline V CDR1 and CDR2: MNHEY, SMNVEV (reference sequence). The V end lost 0 bases, the J end lost 0 bases, and 9 bases lay between the germline ends.

J is TRBJ2-4 and V is TRBV11-3; tentatively, D is TRBD1 or TRBD2 (7 bases each). Germline V lookup: CDR1 SGHNT, CDR2 YENEEA. The CDR3 totals 15 residues. Trimming shortened V by 2 bases and J by 6 bases, and 14 bases separated the two germline ends. DNA of the CDR3: TGTGCCAGCAGCTTAAGGGGAGGGGGCGGAAACATTCAGTACTTC. Amino acid sequence: CASSLRGGGGNIQYF. Drawing the rest from reference TRBV11-3 and TRBJ2-4, the complete variable domain is EAGVVQSPRYKIIEKKQPVAFWCNPISGHNTLYWYLQNLGQGPELLIRYENEEAVDDSQLPKDRFSAERLKGVDSTLKIQPAELGDSAVYLCASSLRGGGGNIQYFGAGTRLSVL.

The J gene is TRBJ2-7, the V gene TRBV5-4; D is unclear. V lost 4 bases and J lost 3, with 11 bases in between. The CDR3 has 13 amino acids. Germline V gene sequence: CDR1 SGHNT, CDR2 YYREEE (reference sequence). DNA for the CDR3: TGTGCCAGCAGCCCCTTTGGGAACTACGAGCAGTACTTC. Its protein is CASSPFGNYEQYF.

This clone was seen more than once but under ten times. The rearrangement uses TRBV10-3 and TRBJ2-7; TRBD1 agrees at 12 bases. The CDR3 covers 15 residues. Looked up from germline, CDR1 is ENHRY and CDR2 is SYGVKD. V gave up 10 bases and J gave up 5 bases; unmatched junction bases: 12. Here the CDR3 reads CATKAAGTGGDEQYF. In nucleotides, the CDR3 is TGTGCCACGAAAGCCGCCGGGACAGGGGGCGACGAGCAGTACTTC.

The rearrangement links TRBV14 to TRBJ1-3; 7 nucleotides line up with TRBD1. The trim removed 1 base at V and 4 bases at J, leaving 1 base unmatched. Germline assignment: CDR1 SGHDN and CDR2 FVKESK. This CDR3 region has 14 residues. CDR3 DNA sequence: TGTGCCAGCAGCCAAGGGACAGGCGGAAACACCATATATTTT. It codes for CASSQGTGGNTIYF.

V usage is TRBV28 and J usage is TRBJ2-3; 9 bases map to TRBD2. Germline V gene data show CDR1 as MDHEN and CDR2 as SYDVKM. CDR3 size: 14 residues. V lost 7 bases, J lost 1 base, and 3 bases stayed unmatched. The CDR3 protein is CASMTSGRTDTQYF. In nucleotides, the CDR3 is TGTGCCAGCATGACTAGCGGACGCACAGATACGCAGTATTTT.